This T cell receptor (beta chain) emerged from a study of blood T cells in healthy people across ages. Whole-study results and caveats: CMV status of donors was not determined, possibly confounding expanded clonotype changes. More naive CD4+ cells and higher diversity were found in long-lived than in aged donors.

This CDR3 comprises 15 residues. J was trimmed by 2 bases and V by 3 bases; bases with no gene match: 5. Germline CDR1 SGHVS, CDR2 FQNEAQ. Through a sample-barcoded 5' primer and a J-beta primer mix, a second PCR was run for roughly 6 to 12 cycles. TCRdb itself ran the 5' RACE reads through MiXCR, one entry per CDR3 protein. The sample includes hundreds of thousands of distinct CDR3 sequences, 56% of them seen just once. On this clonotype: What it binds is not known.

Total RNA, at least 6 micrograms per sample, was extracted from PBMCs. Sequenced input: blood. The source is a man in his forties in good health. The V call is TRBV7-8, the J call TRBJ2-3, with 7 bases matching TRBD2. This CDR3 reads CASSFLAAPTDTQYF. The CDR3 region has the DNA TGTGCCAGCAGCTTTCTAGCGGCCCCCACAGATACGCAGTATTTT. The full variable domain, completed using reference TRBV7-8 and TRBJ2-3, is GAGVSQSPRYKVAKRGQDVALRCDPISGHVSLFWYQQALGQGPEFLTYFQNEAQLDKSGLPSDRFFAERPEGSVSTLKIQRTQQEDSAVYLCASSFLAAPTDTQYFGPGTRLTVL.